This TCR beta chain was sequenced during a study of post-analysis software for immune sequencing data. Every TCR beta cDNA library bore unique molecular identifiers. MiXCR was run by TCRdb on the PCR reads, yielding one entry per CDR3 protein. The data show roughly 600,000 distinct CDR3 sequences, with about 40% seen just once and approximately 1.7% held by the top ten. Sequenced sample: blood. The receptor was derived from a girl between 5 and 17 years old with multiple sclerosis.

The CDR3 sequence: CASSREGDTEAFF. The CDR3 DNA sequence: TGTGCCAGCAGCCGGGAGGGGGACACTGAAGCTTTCTTT. This chain connects TRBV7-9 to TRBJ1-1; tentatively, D is TRBD1 (6 bases). This CDR3 is built from 13 residues. Germline values: CDR1 SEHNR, CDR2 FQNEAQ (reference sequence). Trimming took off 5 bases at V and 3 bases at J, with 10 bases between the two ends.